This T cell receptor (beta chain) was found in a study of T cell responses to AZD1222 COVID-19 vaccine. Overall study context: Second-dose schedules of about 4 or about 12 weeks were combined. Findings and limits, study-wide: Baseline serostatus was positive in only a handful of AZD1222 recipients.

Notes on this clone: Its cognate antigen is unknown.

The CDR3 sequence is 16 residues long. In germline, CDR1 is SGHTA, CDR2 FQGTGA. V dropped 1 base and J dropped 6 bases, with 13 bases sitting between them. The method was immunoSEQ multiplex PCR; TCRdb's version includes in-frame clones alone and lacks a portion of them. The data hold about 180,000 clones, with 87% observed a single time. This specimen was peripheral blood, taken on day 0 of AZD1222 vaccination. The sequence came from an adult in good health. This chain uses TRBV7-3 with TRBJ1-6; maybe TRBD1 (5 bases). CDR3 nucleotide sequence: TGTGCCAGCAGCTTAAATTCGGCAGGGAGTAATTCACCCCTCCACTTT. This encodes CASSLNSAGSNSPLHF.